This T cell receptor (beta chain) was observed in a study of cytomegalovirus exposure and HLA in healthy donors. With 60 Vbeta and 13 Jbeta primers, the PCR was carried out. Clones were sequenced by immunoSEQ multiplex PCR, and TCRdb holds only the in-frame ones, with some missing. The sample has about 100,000 clones, about 80% seen once. Findings and limits, study-wide: Available immune exposure information was restricted to CMV serostatus only.

Comment on this clone: What it recognizes is unknown.

The CDR3 is 13 amino acids. Trimming took off 5 bases at V and 4 bases at J, with 11 bases between the two ends. Per germline, CDR1 SGHNT and CDR2 YENEEA. The source of this sequence is a man aged 25-40 years in good health and CMV-seronegative. The chain combines TRBV11-3 with TRBJ2-5; maybe TRBD1 (6 bases). The sample was PBMCs. The chain's CDR3 is CASSPGDGETQYF. Written as DNA, the CDR3 is TGTGCCAGCAGCCCAGGGGACGGAGAGACCCAGTACTTC.